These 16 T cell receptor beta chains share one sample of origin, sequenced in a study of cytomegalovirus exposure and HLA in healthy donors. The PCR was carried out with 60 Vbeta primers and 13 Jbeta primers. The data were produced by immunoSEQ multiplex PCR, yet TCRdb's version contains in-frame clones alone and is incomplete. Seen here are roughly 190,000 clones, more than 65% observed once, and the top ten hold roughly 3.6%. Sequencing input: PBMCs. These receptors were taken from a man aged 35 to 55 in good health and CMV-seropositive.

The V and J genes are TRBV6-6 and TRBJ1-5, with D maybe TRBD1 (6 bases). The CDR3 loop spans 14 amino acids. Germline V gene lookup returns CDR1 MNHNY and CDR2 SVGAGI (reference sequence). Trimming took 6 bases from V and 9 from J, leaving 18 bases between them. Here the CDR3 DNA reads TGTGCCAGCAGCACCGGACAGTTGGGTGTGCCCCAGCATTTT. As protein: CASSTGQLGVPQHF.

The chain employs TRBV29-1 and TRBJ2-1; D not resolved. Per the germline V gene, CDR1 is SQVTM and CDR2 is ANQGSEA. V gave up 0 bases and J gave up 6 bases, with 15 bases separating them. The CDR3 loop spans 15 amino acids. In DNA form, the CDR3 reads TGCAGCGTTGAAGACGATGGTAAATCTATCAATGAGCAGTTCTTC. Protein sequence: CSVEDDGKSINEQFF.

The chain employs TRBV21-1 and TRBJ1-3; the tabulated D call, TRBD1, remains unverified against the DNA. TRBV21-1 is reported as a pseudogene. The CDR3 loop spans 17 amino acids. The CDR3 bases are TGTGCCAGCAGCCAGAAGCCGCGCAGGGCCTCTGGAAACACCATATATTTT. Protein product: CASSQKPRRASGNTIYF.

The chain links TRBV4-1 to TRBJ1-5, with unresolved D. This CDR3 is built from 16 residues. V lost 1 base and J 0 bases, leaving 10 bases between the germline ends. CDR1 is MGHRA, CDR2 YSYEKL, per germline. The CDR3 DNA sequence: TGCGCCAGCAGCCAAGTTGGGAGGACTAGCAATCAGCCCCAGCATTTT. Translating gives CASSQVGRTSNQPQHF.

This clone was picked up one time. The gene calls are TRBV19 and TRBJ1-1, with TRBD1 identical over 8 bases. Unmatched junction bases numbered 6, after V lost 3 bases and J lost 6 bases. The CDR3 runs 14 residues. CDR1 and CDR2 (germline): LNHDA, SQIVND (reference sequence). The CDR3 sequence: CASSMTGVSSEAFF. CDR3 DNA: TGTGCCAGTAGTATGACAGGGGTTAGTTCTGAAGCTTTCTTT.

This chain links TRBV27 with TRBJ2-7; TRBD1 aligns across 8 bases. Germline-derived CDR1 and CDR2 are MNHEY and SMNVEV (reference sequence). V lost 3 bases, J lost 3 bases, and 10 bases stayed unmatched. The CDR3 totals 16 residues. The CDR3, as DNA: TGTGCCAGCAGTTTGGGAAGGACAGGGTTTATCTACGAGCAGTACTTC. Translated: CASSLGRTGFIYEQYF.

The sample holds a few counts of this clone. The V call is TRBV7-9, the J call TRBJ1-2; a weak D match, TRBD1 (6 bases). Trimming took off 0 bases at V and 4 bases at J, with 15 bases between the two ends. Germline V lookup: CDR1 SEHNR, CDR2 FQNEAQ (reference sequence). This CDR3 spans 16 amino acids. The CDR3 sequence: CASSLALSGDAYGYTF. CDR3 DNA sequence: TGTGCCAGCAGCTTAGCATTGTCAGGGGATGCCTATGGCTACACCTTC. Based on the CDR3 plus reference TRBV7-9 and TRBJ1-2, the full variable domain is DTGVSQNPRHKITKRGQNVTFRCDPISEHNRLYWYRQTLGQGPEFLTYFQNEAQLEKSRLLSDRFSAERPKGSFSTLEIQRTEQGDSAMYLCASSLALSGDAYGYTFGSGTRLTVV.

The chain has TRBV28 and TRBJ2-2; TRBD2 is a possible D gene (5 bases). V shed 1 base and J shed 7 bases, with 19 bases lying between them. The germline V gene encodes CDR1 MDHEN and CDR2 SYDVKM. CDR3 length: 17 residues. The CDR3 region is CASSLLESRAPFGELFF. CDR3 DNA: TGTGCCAGCAGTTTATTGGAATCGCGGGCCCCCTTCGGGGAGCTGTTTTTT. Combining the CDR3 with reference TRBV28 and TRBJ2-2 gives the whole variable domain DVKVTQSSRYLVKRTGEKVFLECVQDMDHENMFWYRQDPGLGLRLIYFSYDVKMKEKGDIPEGYSVSREKKERFSLILESASTNQTSMYLCASSLLESRAPFGELFFGEGSRLTVL.

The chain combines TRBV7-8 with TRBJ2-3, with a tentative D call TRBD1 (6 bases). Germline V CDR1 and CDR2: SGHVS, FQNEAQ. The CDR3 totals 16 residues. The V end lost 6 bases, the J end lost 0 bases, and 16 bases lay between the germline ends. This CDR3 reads CASSPGTGHSTDTQYF. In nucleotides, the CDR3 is TGTGCCAGCAGTCCCGGGACGGGACATAGCACAGATACGCAGTATTTT.

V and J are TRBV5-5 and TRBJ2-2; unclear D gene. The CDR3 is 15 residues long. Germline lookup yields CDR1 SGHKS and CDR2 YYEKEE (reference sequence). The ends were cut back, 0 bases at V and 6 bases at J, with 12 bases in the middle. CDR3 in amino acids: CASSLARVAAGELFF. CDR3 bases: TGTGCCAGCAGCTTGGCCCGGGTCGCCGCCGGGGAGCTGTTTTTT.

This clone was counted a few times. This chain's CDR3 is CASSDQGEQYF. DNA for the CDR3: TGTGCCAGCAGCGATCAGGGCGAGCAGTACTTC. The genes are TRBV7-9 and TRBJ2-7, with D possibly matching TRBD1 (5 bases). V was cut by 5 bases and J by 6 bases, with 8 bases left in between. The germline gives CDR1 SEHNR, CDR2 FQNEAQ (reference sequence). CDR3 length: 11 amino acids.

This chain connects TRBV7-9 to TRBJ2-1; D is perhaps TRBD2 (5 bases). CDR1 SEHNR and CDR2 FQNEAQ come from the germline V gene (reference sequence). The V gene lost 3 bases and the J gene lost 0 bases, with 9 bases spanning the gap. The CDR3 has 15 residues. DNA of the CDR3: TGTGCCAGCAGCTTTGGAGGAGTCTCCTACAATGAGCAGTTCTTC. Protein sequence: CASSFGGVSYNEQFF.

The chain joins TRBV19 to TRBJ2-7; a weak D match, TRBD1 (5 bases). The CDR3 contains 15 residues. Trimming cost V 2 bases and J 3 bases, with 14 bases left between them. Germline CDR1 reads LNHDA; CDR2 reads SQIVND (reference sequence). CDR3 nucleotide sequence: TGTGCCAGTAGTATACGACACCAGGGTGGCTACGAGCAGTACTTC. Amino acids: CASSIRHQGGYEQYF.

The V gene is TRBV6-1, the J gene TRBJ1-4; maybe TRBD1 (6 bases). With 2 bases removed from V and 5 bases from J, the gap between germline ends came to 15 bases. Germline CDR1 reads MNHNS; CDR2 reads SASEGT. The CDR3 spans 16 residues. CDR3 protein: CASSEYGDTLNEKLFF. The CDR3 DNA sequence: TGTGCCAGCAGTGAATACGGGGACACCCTCAATGAAAAACTGTTTTTT.

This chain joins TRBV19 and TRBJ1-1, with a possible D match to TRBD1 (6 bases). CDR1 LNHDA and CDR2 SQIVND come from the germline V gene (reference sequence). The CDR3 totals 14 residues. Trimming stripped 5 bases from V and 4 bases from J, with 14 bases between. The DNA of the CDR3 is TGTGCCAGTAGTTCAGGGGAAGGAGGCACTGAAGCTTTCTTT. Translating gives CASSSGEGGTEAFF.

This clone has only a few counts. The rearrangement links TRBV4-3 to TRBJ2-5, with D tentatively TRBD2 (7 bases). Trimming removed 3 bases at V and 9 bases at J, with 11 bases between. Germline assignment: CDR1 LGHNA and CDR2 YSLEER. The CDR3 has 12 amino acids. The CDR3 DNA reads TGCGCCAGCAGCCAGGAGGGGGGGTCCCAGTACTTC. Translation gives CASSQEGGSQYF.